This is a list of T cell receptor beta chains from one sample in a study of T cells in Graves' hyperthyroidism and ophthalmopathy. TCRdb re-derived calls from the multiplex PCR reads in MiXCR, one entry per CDR3 protein. Of hundreds of thousands of distinct CDR3 sequences listed, just over 45% are singletons. Sequencing input: peripheral blood or thyroid tissue (not recorded which). These receptors originate from a woman aged 18-29 years with Graves' hyperthyroidism. The CDR3 runs from the conserved cysteine through the conserved F or W. Each record gives: V gene, J gene, D gene, CDR3 protein. D genes are given only for firm matches.

>TRBV9|TRBJ1-5|-
CASSQDKEGLNQPQHF
>TRBV9|TRBJ2-2|TRBD2
CASSVGLAGSTGELFF
>TRBV10-3|TRBJ1-5|-
CAHQPQHF
>TRBV10-3|TRBJ1-3|-
CAISGAGNTIYF
>TRBV7-9|TRBJ2-1|TRBD2
CASSLGTSNEQFF
>TRBV5-1|TRBJ1-1|-
CASSLDMGTGTEAFF
>TRBV12-3/TRBV12-4|TRBJ1-2|-
CASSPAEGGYTF
>TRBV7-3|TRBJ2-2|TRBD1
CASSLTGQGGTGELFF
>TRBV6-1|TRBJ2-2|-
CASSPKRENTGELFF
>TRBV12-5|TRBJ2-7|-
CASGRTTSSYEQYF
>TRBV7-8|TRBJ1-1|-
CASRENGFSTRDVAFF
>TRBV7-7|TRBJ2-5|TRBD2
CASSVTPGGLETQYF
>TRBV10-3|TRBJ2-7|-
CAISFEGGSYEQYF
>TRBV10-3|TRBJ1-4|-
CAISSNSGATNEKLFF
>TRBV6-5|TRBJ1-1|-
CASSYPGQTEAFF
>TRBV29-1|TRBJ1-1|-
CSAPPLKEYTEAFF
>TRBV15|TRBJ1-6|TRBD1
CATSRRQGVNSPLHF
>TRBV2|TRBJ2-7|TRBD1
CASSEGTGDTGELYF
>TRBV6-1|TRBJ1-4|-
CASSGGPTQTEEKLFF
>TRBV7-2|TRBJ1-4|-
CASSLDYGYEKLFF
>TRBV29-1|TRBJ1-6|TRBD1
CSTGGQGANSPLHF
>TRBV19|TRBJ1-6|-
CASSTRREIGSPLHF
>TRBV20-1|TRBJ1-5|TRBD1
CSARDQGARGNQPQHF
>TRBV6-1|TRBJ2-2|-
CASRVMNTGELFF
>TRBV12-3/TRBV12-4|TRBJ1-1|-
CASSYGTGNTEAFF
>TRBV20-1|TRBJ2-6|-
CSAAGAGANVLTF
>TRBV7-9|TRBJ1-1|TRBD1
CASSGRTGATNTEAFF
>TRBV4-1|TRBJ2-6|-
CASSQDLVAGANVLTF
>TRBV6-2/TRBV6-3|TRBJ2-6|-
CASTGDGANVLTF
>TRBV7-9|TRBJ1-1|-
CASSPWEASTEAFF
>TRBV7-9|TRBJ2-7|TRBD2
CASSSQLAGAYEQYF